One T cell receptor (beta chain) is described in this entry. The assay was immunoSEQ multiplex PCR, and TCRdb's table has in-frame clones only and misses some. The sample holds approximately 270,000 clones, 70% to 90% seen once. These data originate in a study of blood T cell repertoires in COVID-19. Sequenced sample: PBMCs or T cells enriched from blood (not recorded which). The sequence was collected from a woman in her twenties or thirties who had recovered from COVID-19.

The CDR3 spells CASSLFGTGFRSNQPQHF. The CDR3 coding sequence is TGTGCCAGCAGTTTATTCGGGACAGGGTTTAGGAGCAATCAGCCCCAGCATTTT. The chain has TRBV28 and TRBJ1-5; 9 nucleotides line up with TRBD1. CDR1 and CDR2 from the germline V gene are MDHEN and SYDVKM. The CDR3 consists of 18 residues. The ends lost 1 base at V and 1 base at J; junction bases unmatched: 8.